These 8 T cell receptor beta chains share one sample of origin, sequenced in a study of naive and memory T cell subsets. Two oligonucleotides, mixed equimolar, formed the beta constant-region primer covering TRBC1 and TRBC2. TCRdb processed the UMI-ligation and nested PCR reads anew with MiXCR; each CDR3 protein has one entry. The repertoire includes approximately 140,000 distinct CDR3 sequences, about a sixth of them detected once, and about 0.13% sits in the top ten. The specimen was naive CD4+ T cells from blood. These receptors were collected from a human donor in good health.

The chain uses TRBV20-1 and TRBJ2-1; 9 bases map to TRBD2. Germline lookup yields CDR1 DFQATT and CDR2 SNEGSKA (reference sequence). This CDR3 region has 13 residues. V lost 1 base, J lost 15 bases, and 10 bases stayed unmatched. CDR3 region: CSARVVSGRPLFF. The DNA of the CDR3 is TGCAGTGCTAGAGTCGTAAGCGGGAGGCCCCTGTTCTTC.

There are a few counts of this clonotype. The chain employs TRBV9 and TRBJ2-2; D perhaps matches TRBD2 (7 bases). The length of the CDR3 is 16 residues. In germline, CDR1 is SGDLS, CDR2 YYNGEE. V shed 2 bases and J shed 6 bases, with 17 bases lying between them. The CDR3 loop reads CASSVLRGALAGELFF. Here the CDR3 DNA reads TGTGCCAGCAGCGTCCTTCGGGGGGCATTGGCCGGGGAGCTGTTTTTT.

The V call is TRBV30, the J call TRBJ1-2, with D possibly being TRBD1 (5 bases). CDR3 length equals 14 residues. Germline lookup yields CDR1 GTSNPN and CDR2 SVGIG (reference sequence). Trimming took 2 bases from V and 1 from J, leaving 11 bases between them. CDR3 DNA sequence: TGTGCCTGGAGTAGGTGGCAGGGTAACTATGGCTACACCTTC. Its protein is CAWSRWQGNYGYTF.

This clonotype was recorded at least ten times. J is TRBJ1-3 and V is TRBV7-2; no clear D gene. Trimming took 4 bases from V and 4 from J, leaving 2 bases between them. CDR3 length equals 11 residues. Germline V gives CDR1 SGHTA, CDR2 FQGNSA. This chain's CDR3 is CASSSGNTIYF. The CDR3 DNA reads TGTGCCAGCAGCTCAGGAAACACCATATATTTT.

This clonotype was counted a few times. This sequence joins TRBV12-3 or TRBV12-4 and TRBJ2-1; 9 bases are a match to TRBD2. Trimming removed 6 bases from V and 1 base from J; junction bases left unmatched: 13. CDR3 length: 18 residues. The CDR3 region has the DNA TGTGCCAGCAGCCGCCAAGGGCTAGCGGGGCCTTCCTACAATGAGCAGTTCTTC. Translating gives CASSRQGLAGPSYNEQFF.

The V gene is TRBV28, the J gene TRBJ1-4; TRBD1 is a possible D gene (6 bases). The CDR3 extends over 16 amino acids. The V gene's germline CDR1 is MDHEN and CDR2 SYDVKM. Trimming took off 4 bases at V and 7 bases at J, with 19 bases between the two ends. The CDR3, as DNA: TGTGCCAGCAGTTCAGCAGGGAAGGAGGGGGGTGAAAAACTGTTTTTT. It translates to CASSSAGKEGGEKLFF. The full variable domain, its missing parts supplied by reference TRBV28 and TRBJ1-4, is DVKVTQSSRYLVKRTGEKVFLECVQDMDHENMFWYRQDPGLGLRLIYFSYDVKMKEKGDIPEGYSVSREKKERFSLILESASTNQTSMYLCASSSAGKEGGEKLFFGSGTQLSVL.

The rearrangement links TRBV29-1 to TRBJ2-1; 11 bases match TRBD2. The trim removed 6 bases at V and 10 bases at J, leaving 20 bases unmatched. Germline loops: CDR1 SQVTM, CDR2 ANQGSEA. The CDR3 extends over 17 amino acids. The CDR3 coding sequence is TGCAGCGTCCGCACCGAGGATAGCGGGAGGGCTTTGTCGGAGCAGTTCTTC. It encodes CSVRTEDSGRALSEQFF.

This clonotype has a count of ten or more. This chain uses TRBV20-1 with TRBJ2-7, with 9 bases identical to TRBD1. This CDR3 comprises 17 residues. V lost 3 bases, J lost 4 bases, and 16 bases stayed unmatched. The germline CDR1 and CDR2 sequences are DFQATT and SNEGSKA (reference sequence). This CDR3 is CSASPLSRDRERYEQYF. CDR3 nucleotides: TGCAGTGCTAGTCCTTTATCCCGGGACAGGGAAAGGTACGAGCAGTACTTC.